This paragraph reports one T cell receptor beta chain. This record belongs to a study of cytomegalovirus exposure and HLA in healthy donors. Some clones are missing from TCRdb's copy, which holds only in-frame ones; the method was immunoSEQ multiplex PCR. Of some 240,000 clones listed, more than 75% are singletons. Germline trimming cut 0 bases from V and 7 bases from J; bases unmatched to any gene: 3. The CDR3 is made up of 15 amino acids. Germline V gene lookup returns CDR1 SGDLS and CDR2 YYNGEE. This sequence originates from a woman under 30 in good health and CMV-seropositive. This sequence joins TRBV9 and TRBJ1-3; TRBD1 aligns across 11 bases. Sequenced: PBMCs. CDR3 residues: CASSVVGTGGNTIYF. The CDR3 DNA follows: TGTGCCAGCAGCGTAGTAGGGACAGGGGGGAACACCATATATTTT.